Detailed here is one T cell receptor beta chain. This clonotype is termed large (0.1 to 1%). The antigen it binds to is not known. The record has no base qualities; no much larger clone is one base away. This sample stems from a study of MAIT cells during Salmonella Paratyphi A infection (dated by TCRdb to 2017 to 2019). Background on the whole study: A single dose of 1-5x10^3 CFU of S. Paratyphi A strain NVGH308 was swallowed by adult volunteers aged 18 to 60. Starting at diagnosis, the diagnosed volunteers took ciprofloxacin 500 mg twice daily for 14 days. Study-wide findings and limitations: Although the availability of volunteer samples limited sample sizes, the sizes were judged adequate for detecting differences between groups. MAIT TRBV usage was oligoclonal, favouring TRBV20 and TRBV6, and appeared unchanged by infection. Compared with healthy controls, diagnosed volunteers had more expansion or contraction among the top five MAIT clonotypes (approximately 0.48 versus 0.14), suggesting that infection reshaped the repertoire. A significant decrease in the space occupied by over-represented MAIT clonotypes was found from baseline to mid-infection (approximately 0.17 to 0.10), whereas no significant post-infection difference was found.

Libraries were made using 5' RACE. Two rounds of PCR with Phusion High-Fidelity polymerase amplified TCRbeta, with sample-specific barcodes added in the primers. To build the TCRbeta libraries, template-switch cDNA synthesis was carried out using SMARTScribe reverse transcriptase along with a TRBC-specific primer. After barcoding, samples were pooled and then prepared using the NEBNext Ultra DNA Library Prep Kit for Illumina. Sequencing of the libraries took place on an Illumina MiSeq using the MiSeq reagent kit v2, 300 cycles. The authors processed their data as follows. Reads were demultiplexed by barcode with Jemultiplexer and aligned with MiTCR using default parameters. Non-functional sequences were removed with VDJtools, and each clonotype was defined by its amino acid sequence, with frequencies calculated from the assigned sequence reads. Clonal space homeostasis binned clonotypes by frequency as over-represented (0.05-1), large, medium and small. TCRdb handled the public reads itself, with Q25 trimming in fastp and clone calling in MiXCR, and kept productive beta chains. Rows with one shared CDR3 protein collapse into an entry with the most common genes and DNA. TCRdb, not the authors, supplied the V and J calls. This sample has 450 to 700 distinct CDR3 sequences in its table, and approximately 26% of those were observed once. Of the sample, roughly 25% is held by the ten largest clones.

The label giving this sample's time point can be read as: after infection, following antibiotic treatment. MAIT cells, defined as Valpha7.2+ CD161+ T cells, were identified and sorted by flow cytometry. Circulating MAIT cell TCRbeta repertoires were profiled longitudinally in roughly 6 volunteers in whom enteric fever developed after controlled oral challenge with live Salmonella Paratyphi A. Every diagnosed volunteer provided MAIT cell samples at pre-infection, mid-infection and post-infection timepoints. A diagnosis of enteric fever required Paratyphi A bacteremia and/or a persistent fever above 38 degrees C that lasted more than 12 hours. Challenged volunteers were diagnosed with infection sometime between day 4 and day 7 after challenge. For RNA extraction, about 5,000 to 11,000 MAIT cells from each sample were sorted straight into RNAqueous-Micro lysis buffer. Lymphoprep gradient centrifugation was used to isolate peripheral blood mononuclear cells from blood samples and leukocyte cones. Sorting was done on either a BD FACSAria Fusion or a BD FACSAria III sorter.

Reading the germline V gene (reference sequence) gives CDR1 DFQATT and CDR2 SNEGSKA. V ends up 1 base short and J 3 bases short, with an unmatched junction base count of 2. The CDR3 has 14 amino acids, counting the end cysteine and phenylalanine. Just CDR3 DNA is preserved here, 42 bases in frame from base 1. In this chain, TRBV20-1 is recombined with TRBJ2-1, and 8 junction bases match TRBD2. Specimen: MAIT cells from blood, collected at the last sampling point of the challenge study. This TCR was sampled from a person aged 18 to 70 who was deliberately infected with Salmonella Paratyphi A in a paratyphoid fever challenge study. The DNA sequence follows: TGCAGTGCTAGAGCAGCGGGAGACTACAATGAGCAGTTCTTC. It translates to CSARAAGDYNEQFF.